These 26 T cell receptor beta chains were sequenced from one sample in a study of control samples from healthy donors and cancer patients. Clones were sequenced by immunoSEQ multiplex PCR, and TCRdb holds only the in-frame ones, with some missing. Here the sample spans under 450,000 clones, 90% being singletons. Sequencing used PBMCs. These receptors were collected from a middle-aged man with head and neck cancer.

This sequence joins TRBV4-3 and TRBJ2-7; 9 bases match TRBD2. Trimming took 1 base from V and 5 from J; bases not matched to a gene: 6. This CDR3 is 15 amino acids long. Germline V gene data show CDR1 as LGHNA and CDR2 as YSLEER. CDR3 region: CASSQVAGGPNEQYF. Here the CDR3 DNA reads TGCGCCAGCAGCCAAGTGGCGGGGGGGCCGAACGAGCAGTACTTC.

This clone showed up just once. The chain is built from TRBV24-1 and TRBJ2-1; TRBD1 matches at 8 bases. The CDR3 has 16 residues. Germline values: CDR1 KGHDR, CDR2 SFDVKD. With V trimmed by 4 bases and J by 5 bases, 9 bases remained unmatched. The CDR3 coding sequence is TGTGCCACCAGTGACCTCGACAGGGGACCTAACAATGAGCAGTTCTTC. Translated, it gives CATSDLDRGPNNEQFF.

Written as DNA, the CDR3 is TGTGCCAGCAGTTACGGGTTAGCAACTGAAAAAGAGACCCAGTACTTC. Translated: CASSYGLATEKETQYF. This sequence joins TRBV6-5 and TRBJ2-5, with D unresolved. CDR1 MNHEY and CDR2 SVGAGI come from the germline V gene. Deletions cut 2 bases from V and 3 bases from J, with 16 bases between. The CDR3 is made up of 16 amino acids.

The chain carries TRBV4-1 and TRBJ2-7, with D uncertain. CDR3 length equals 14 residues. The V end lost 8 bases, the J end lost 0 bases, and 14 bases lay between the germline ends. CDR1 is MGHRA, CDR2 YSYEKL, per germline. CDR3 sequence: CASGYPGSSYEQYF. The CDR3 DNA sequence: TGCGCCAGCGGGTACCCGGGTAGCTCCTACGAGCAGTACTTC.

This sequence joins TRBV19 and TRBJ2-7; D unclear. The CDR3 has 16 residues. V lost 5 bases and J lost 0, with 17 bases in between. CDR1 and CDR2 from the germline V gene are LNHDA and SQIVND (reference sequence). This CDR3 is CASSPHSSPGSYEQYF. The CDR3, as DNA: TGTGCCAGTAGTCCCCATAGTAGTCCCGGCTCCTACGAGCAGTACTTC.

This clone has only a few counts. The rearrangement joins TRBV7-9 to TRBJ1-5, with no clear D. Trimming pared 8 bases from V and 6 bases from J, leaving 14 bases between. The germline V gene has CDR1 SEHNR and CDR2 FQNEAQ (reference sequence). This CDR3 has 13 amino acids. CDR3 sequence: CASSFERGQPQHF. As DNA, the CDR3 is TGTGCCAGCTCCTTTGAGCGCGGTCAGCCCCAGCATTTT.

Turning to this clone: The junction departs from germline at one end; a sequencing error may be responsible. The gene calls are TRBV7-2 and TRBJ2-1, with D uncertain. CDR3 length: 12 amino acids. The germline V gene has CDR1 SGHTA and CDR2 FQGNSA. CDR3 in amino acids: CASSLAWGEQFF. CDR3 sequence (DNA): TGTGCCAGCAGTTTAGCATGGGGTGAGCAGTTCTTC.

The chain combines TRBV5-8 with TRBJ2-1, with 8 bases lining up with TRBD1. The CDR3 totals 17 residues. V lost 2 bases and J lost 7; bases outside the gene matches: 14. The germline V gene encodes CDR1 SGHTS and CDR2 YDEGEE. In DNA form, the CDR3 reads TGTGCCAGCAGCTTTACGAGGACAGGGCCAAGGGGAAATGAGCAGTTCTTC. Encoded protein: CASSFTRTGPRGNEQFF.

J is TRBJ1-5 and V is TRBV6-2 or TRBV6-3; D is ambiguous. Trimming took 0 bases from V and 3 from J, leaving 12 bases between them. Germline V lookup: CDR1 MNHEY, CDR2 SVGEGT. The CDR3 length is 16 residues. CDR3 region: CASSYSPDRYNQPQHF. CDR3 DNA sequence: TGTGCCAGCAGTTACTCGCCCGACCGGTACAATCAGCCCCAGCATTTT.

The chain recombines TRBV29-1 with TRBJ2-1; 7 bases fit TRBD1. This CDR3 comprises 15 residues. Germline V gene data show CDR1 as SQVTM and CDR2 as ANQGSEA. Germline trimming cut 0 bases from V and 0 bases from J; bases unmatched to any gene: 2. The CDR3 is CSVEEGGSSYNEQFF. In DNA form, the CDR3 reads TGCAGCGTTGAAGAAGGGGGCAGCTCCTACAATGAGCAGTTCTTC.

This chain joins TRBV12-5 and TRBJ2-2; 10 nucleotides align to TRBD1. Germline V gives CDR1 LGHNT, CDR2 FRNRAP. Losses at the gene ends were 1 base for V and 4 bases for J; bases not matched to a gene: 3. The CDR3 totals 16 residues. CDR3: CASGLGRDRGTGELFF. In nucleotides, the CDR3 is TGTGCTAGTGGTTTGGGCCGGGACAGGGGCACCGGGGAGCTGTTTTTT.

The CDR3 protein is CASFPYEQYF. The CDR3 DNA reads as TGTGCTAGTTTCCCCTACGAGCAGTACTTC. The chain has TRBV12-5 and TRBJ2-7; D is uncertain. Germline assignment: CDR1 LGHNT and CDR2 FRNRAP. Between the trimmed V and J ends, which lost 8 bases and 2 bases, there was a span of 4 bases. The CDR3 is 10 residues long.

The chain combines TRBV5-6 with TRBJ1-2; D possibly corresponds to TRBD1 (5 bases). Trimming took 0 bases from V and 4 from J, leaving 10 bases between them. Germline V lookup: CDR1 SGHDT, CDR2 YYEEEE. The CDR3 covers 14 residues. CDR3: CASSLGTGPYGYTF. The CDR3 coding sequence is TGTGCCAGCAGCTTGGGTACAGGCCCCTATGGCTACACCTTC.

This chain uses TRBV11-2 with TRBJ1-2, with D unclear. The CDR3 contains 15 residues. Germline-derived CDR1 and CDR2 are SGHAT and FQNNGV. Trimming took off 5 bases at V and 4 bases at J, with 17 bases between the two ends. CDR3 residues: CASSGFDRPSYGYTF. The CDR3 DNA is TGTGCCAGCAGCGGTTTCGACCGACCGAGCTATGGCTACACCTTC.

This clone was seen a single time. The chain is built from TRBV9 and TRBJ1-2; D is unclear. V shed 9 bases and J shed 0 bases, with 15 bases lying between them. The V gene's germline CDR1 is SGDLS and CDR2 YYNGEE. The CDR3 covers 14 residues. The CDR3: CATSTHYSNYGYTF. CDR3 coding DNA: TGTGCCACCTCTACCCACTATTCTAACTATGGCTACACCTTC.

V usage is TRBV19 and J usage is TRBJ1-4, with D maybe TRBD1 (5 bases). CDR1 is LNHDA, CDR2 SQIVND, per germline (reference sequence). The CDR3 contains 15 residues. Trimming pared 4 bases from V and 7 bases from J, leaving 16 bases between. CDR3 nucleotides: TGTGCCAGTAGTACTTTGTCGGGGGGAGGTGAAAAACTGTTTTTT. Translated: CASSTLSGGGEKLFF.

Worth noting for this clone: Distinct nucleotide sequences in the sample also encode this CDR3. The V call is TRBV9, the J call TRBJ2-5; D is unclear. This CDR3 has 14 residues. Germline V gene data show CDR1 as SGDLS and CDR2 as YYNGEE. Between the trimmed V and J ends, which lost 0 bases and 5 bases, there was a span of 11 bases. This CDR3 is CASSVDGRQETQYF. CDR3 nucleotides: TGTGCCAGCAGCGTAGACGGCAGGCAGGAGACCCAGTACTTC.

This sequence joins TRBV5-5 and TRBJ2-5; D remains unclear. Germline CDR1 reads SGHKS; CDR2 reads YYEKEE (reference sequence). The CDR3 has 14 residues. The V end lost 1 base, the J end lost 1 base, and 8 bases lay between the germline ends. The CDR3 spells CASSLYDPQETQYF. The CDR3 DNA sequence: TGTGCCAGCAGCTTGTATGACCCCCAAGAGACCCAGTACTTC.

A remark on this clone: This CDR3 is also generated by other DNA sequences in the sample. The V gene is TRBV11-2, the J gene TRBJ2-1; perhaps TRBD2 as D (6 bases). Deletions cut 0 bases from V and 6 bases from J, with 6 bases between. CDR1 SGHAT and CDR2 FQNNGV come from the germline V gene. This CDR3 contains 13 residues. CDR3 region: CASSLERGNEQFF. The CDR3 nucleotides are TGTGCCAGCAGCTTAGAGCGGGGCAATGAGCAGTTCTTC.

The count of this clone is one. V gene TRBV28 combines with J gene TRBJ1-2, with D possibly being TRBD1 (6 bases). The V gene lost 4 bases and the J gene lost 6 bases, with 18 bases spanning the gap. Germline V gene sequence: CDR1 MDHEN, CDR2 SYDVKM. CDR3 length: 15 residues. The CDR3 bases are TGTGCCAGCAGTTCACCGGGCAGGGGCGCGGATGGCTACACCTTC. Translating gives CASSSPGRGADGYTF.

The V and J genes are TRBV7-3 and TRBJ2-2; D is unresolved. Between the trimmed V and J ends, which lost 5 bases and 3 bases, there was a span of 19 bases. The CDR3 contains 17 residues. The V gene's germline CDR1 is SGHTA and CDR2 FQGTGA. The chain's CDR3 is CASSQLPVRKDTGELFF. CDR3 DNA sequence: TGTGCCAGCAGCCAGTTGCCAGTTCGGAAAGACACCGGGGAGCTGTTTTTT.

V gene TRBV6-1 combines with J gene TRBJ1-2; 11 bases line up with TRBD1. The CDR3 is made up of 15 amino acids. J lost 4 bases, V lost 3 bases, and 4 bases had no gene match. The germline V gene encodes CDR1 MNHNS and CDR2 SASEGT. The CDR3 sequence: CASSDSGTGGYGYTF. The CDR3 DNA is TGTGCCAGCAGTGATTCCGGGACAGGGGGCTATGGCTACACCTTC.

V and J are TRBV10-1 and TRBJ2-3; D tentatively reads TRBD1 or TRBD2 (5 bases each). Trimming removed 3 bases at V and 8 bases at J, with 12 bases between. The CDR3 runs to 13 residues. Germline V gene data show CDR1 as WNHNN and CDR2 as SYGVQD (reference sequence). Written as DNA, the CDR3 is TGCGCCAGCAGTGAAGGGTATGGGGGTACGCAGTATTTT. Amino acid sequence: CASSEGYGGTQYF.

In nucleotides, the CDR3 is TGCGCCAGCTGGGACCAGGGAGCCTATAATTCACCCCTCCACTTT. Protein product: CASWDQGAYNSPLHF. V usage is TRBV10-2 and J usage is TRBJ1-6, with TRBD1 as a possible D gene (5 bases). The CDR3 is made up of 15 amino acids. The germline CDR1 and CDR2 sequences are WSHSY and SAAADI. V was cut by 8 bases and J by 2 bases, with 13 bases left in between.

The V gene is TRBV7-2, the J gene TRBJ2-7, with a tentative D call TRBD2 (5 bases). This CDR3 spans 15 amino acids. The V end was cut by 8 bases, the J end by 3 bases, with 20 bases between. Germline V gene sequence: CDR1 SGHTA, CDR2 FQGNSA. CDR3 in DNA: TGTGCCAGCTCGAAAAGGGCGGCGGGTTACTACGAGCAGTACTTC. Translation: CASSKRAAGYYEQYF.

The chain combines TRBV28 with TRBJ2-7, with D tentatively TRBD2 (6 bases). The CDR3 is 16 amino acids. CDR1 MDHEN and CDR2 SYDVKM come from the germline V gene. The V gene lost 4 bases and the J gene lost 5 bases, with 21 bases spanning the gap. The CDR3 region is CASSSSSGGRTHEQYF. In DNA form, the CDR3 reads TGTGCCAGCAGTTCCTCCTCCGGAGGGAGAACCCACGAGCAGTACTTC.